Sequencing of this TCR beta chain was carried out in a study of T cell responses to AZD1222 COVID-19 vaccine. Study-wide context: It was second doses at about 4 or about 12 weeks that were pooled.

Sequencing used immunoSEQ multiplex PCR; TCRdb keeps in-frame clones, though not all of them. The table has 150,000 to 200,000 clones, roughly 93% seen once; the top ten hold 3.5% to 4.5%. A remark on this clone: No antigen is known for it.

Notes on the study in general: Only a handful of AZD1222 recipients were seropositive at baseline.

This specimen was peripheral blood, taken on day 0 of AZD1222 vaccination. This receptor was obtained from an adult in good health.

This CDR3 is CASSLKLGGNDEKLFF. In nucleotides, the CDR3 is TGTGCCAGCAGCTTAAAACTCGGCGGTAACGATGAAAAACTGTTTTTT. The chain carries TRBV7-6 and TRBJ1-4; D uncertain. Trimming removed 2 bases at V and 6 bases at J, with 16 bases between. CDR3 length: 16 amino acids. Per germline, CDR1 SGHVS and CDR2 FNYEAQ.